This T cell receptor (beta chain) stems from a study of blood T cell repertoires in COVID-19. Turning to the study itself: There were acute and convalescent COVID-19 samples, and they came from the United States, Italy and Spain. PBMCs, B-cell-depleted T cells, or T cells provided the cDNA or gDNA that made up the material.

The CDR3 extends over 17 amino acids. CDR1 and CDR2 (germline): SGHTA, FQGNSA. Trimming at V came to 0 bases and at J to 4 bases, leaving 4 bases not matched to a gene. This clone was counted only a few times. The identical CDR3 is also encoded by other nucleotide sequences in the sample. Authors' data handling: For nucleated cells, counts were estimated from reference gene primer amplification. Only in-frame clones appear in the TCRdb table, and some are missing; sequencing was by immunoSEQ multiplex PCR. That table supplies the V and J calls and clone size; D and trimming were determined from the DNA. The table has about 160,000 clones, 60% to 85% seen once.

Sequencing was done on a sample of peripheral blood. The chain recombines TRBV7-2 with TRBJ2-2, with 11 positions matching TRBD2. The TCR comes from a man in his sixties with acute or convalescent COVID-19. CDR3 sequence (DNA): TGTGCCAGCAGCTTAGCGGCTAGCGGGGGGCCCACCGGGGAGCTGTTTTTT. Its translation: CASSLAASGGPTGELFF.